This T cell receptor beta chain was documented in a study of blood T cell repertoires in COVID-19. Whole-study context: Whether acute or convalescent, the COVID-19 samples came from the United States, Italy and Spain. Sample material is recorded as cDNA or gDNA derived from T cells, B-cell-depleted T cells, or PBMCs.

Trimming stripped 4 bases from V and 0 bases from J, with 10 bases between. The CDR3 totals 14 residues. Germline loops: CDR1 SGHKS, CDR2 YYEKEE (reference sequence). Per the authors' pipeline: Estimation of nucleated cell counts relied on the amplification of reference gene primers. Method: immunoSEQ multiplex PCR; TCRdb's copy keeps in-frame clones and lacks some. The DNA was the basis for D and trimming; V, J and clone size are from that table. The table shows 210,000 or so clones, with approximately 90% occurring only once. The source material was peripheral blood. The rearrangement uses TRBV5-5 and TRBJ1-1; D not resolved. The receptor was isolated from a woman between 40 and 50 years old with acute or convalescent COVID-19. The chain's CDR3 is CASSPDTMNTEAFF. The CDR3 DNA reads as TGTGCCAGCAGCCCTGACACGATGAACACTGAAGCTTTCTTT.